Listed here is a single TCR beta chain. This clonotype was counted many times. Its antigen is currently not known. No much larger clone exists at a distance of one base, and base qualities are not known. The record originates from a study of T cells in Graves' hyperthyroidism and ophthalmopathy (dated by TCRdb to the late 2010s). Regarding the study in general: Peripheral blood samples were taken at initial diagnosis, before any treatment was given. Once sampling was done, hyperthyroidism patients were given methimazole at a starting dose of 30 mg daily, whereas ophthalmopathy patients were given high-dose intravenous methylprednisolone. The 75 to 100 discovery patients were randomly split 7:3 into training and test sets. TCR V-J signatures able to tell the groups apart were searched for in a discovery cohort of 90 to 100 patients, of whom under 45 had Graves' ophthalmopathy and 55 to 60 had stable Graves' hyperthyroidism. Prospective prediction of ophthalmopathy was tested in an independent validation cohort of fewer than 20 hyperthyroidism patients and some 17 patients who later progressed to ophthalmopathy. In addition, the study compared T-cell repertoires in thyroid tissue and in blood from roughly six Graves' hyperthyroidism patients. The paper describes TCR Vbeta CDR3 sequencing of around 140 peripheral blood samples, made up of 40 to 45 ophthalmopathy patients, 70 to 75 hyperthyroidism patients and about 17 progressor patients. What the research found in general, with its limitations: Most expanded thyroid clonotypes (frequency above 0.001) were also detected in blood, suggesting blood repertoires may reflect thyroid immune responses. A 13 V-J signature model separated ophthalmopathy from stable hyperthyroidism, with roughly 88% sensitivity and just under 84% specificity in cross-validation and 80%/75% in testing. No statistical method was used to fix the sample size in advance, and group allocation was not hidden from the investigators. During validation, the model predicted progression to ophthalmopathy a median of around six months ahead of onset, with more than 55% sensitivity and about 75% specificity.

The TCR beta CDR3 regions were amplified from the RNA transcripts. The TCR CDR3 was subjected to a first round of RT-PCR using the HTBI primer set and the Qiagen OneStep RT-PCR kit. Libraries were constructed in a second round of multiplex PCR, after which size selection and purification were carried out. Paired-end sequencing of the libraries was performed with 100 bp reads on an Illumina HiSeq2000. The study's own analysis went as follows. SOAPnuke was used to process the raw data, with reads discarded if the reads contained adapters or uncalled bases, had a mean Phred below 15, or lacked an exact constant-primer or identifier match. COPE v1.2.5 was used to merge the high-quality paired reads, and each unique nucleotide sequence was defined as a clonotype. Clonotypes were aligned to IMGT TRBV, TRBD and TRBJ reference segments using MiTCR v1.1. Only V-J combinations with frequency above 0.0001, covering 99% to 99.2% of repertoires, were analysed. The TCS score was defined as the ratio of F50 (clonal expansion) to E x V (chaos), calculated using BLOSUM62-based TCRdist between CDR3 peptides within each V-J. Welch's t-statistics and random forest reduced some 510 V-J features to 10 to 15, which were used in a naive Bayes classifier (R e1071). Thyroid-blood repertoire similarity was quantified with the Morisita-Horn index. TCRdb trimmed public reads at Q25 via fastp, called clones via MiXCR and kept in-frame beta chains. CDR3 protein duplicates are merged, each entry listing the most common genes and DNA. TCRdb's processing, not the authors', yielded these V and J calls. In this sample the table shows roughly 560,000 distinct CDR3 sequences, 14% to 15% of which occur a single time. Around 4.1% of the sample belongs to the ten largest clones.

Ophthalmopathy patients had moderately to severely active disease, with a Clinical Activity Score of 3 or more, a NOSPECS grade of 4 or more, and a disease duration of less than 3 months. The study excluded patients with uncontrolled infections, other autoimmune diseases, pregnancy or lactation. Diagnoses were established on the basis of clinical symptoms, serum thyroxine and TRAb, thyroid ultrasound, and orbital computed tomography. PBMCs were isolated from about 10 ml of fresh peripheral blood by Ficoll-Paque density gradient centrifugation. Total RNA was extracted with Trizol reagent, and quality was checked on an Agilent 2100 Bioanalyzer. V drops 8 bases and J drops 0 bases, leaving 7 bases in between. The cysteine opens and the phenylalanine closes a CDR3 of 12 amino acids. The CDR3 DNA has 36 bases and is translated from base 1.

Sequencing was done on a sample of blood. This TCR was sampled from a woman aged 40-49 years with Graves' ophthalmopathy. The rearrangement joined TRBV12-3 or TRBV12-4 to TRBJ1-2, with the D segment identity uncertain. The CDR3 protein sequence reads: CASRGANYGYTF. DNA sequence: TGTGCCAGCCGGGGAGCTAACTATGGCTACACCTTC.